This T cell receptor (beta chain) was sequenced for a study of cytomegalovirus exposure and HLA in healthy donors (dated by TCRdb to about 2017). Concerning the study at large: According to an earlier analysis of around 600 of the donors, about 180 million T cells yielded 117 million unique TCR beta sequences and about 280 Gb of sequence data. An early release covering 550 to 700 HLA-typed donors comprised about 310 gigabases of sequencing data and 65 million to 100 million unique TCR sequences. The genetic ancestry cluster associated with self-reported Caucasian donors included over 80% of the 398 genotyped donors. The study was designed to test whether signatures of past pathogen exposure could be identified by cataloging public T cell receptors. The T cell repertoires of some 700 subjects were profiled by immunosequencing and related to cytomegalovirus serostatus. Besides the first cohort of more than 650 subjects, a separate validation cohort made up of 120 different subjects was used. High-throughput TCR immunosequencing, statistical association of individual TCRs with disease status, and machine learning were combined to predict cytomegalovirus infection status. To study patterns of TCR occurrence, a later analysis re-analyzed previously published TCR beta repertoires from more than 550 donors and added high-resolution HLA genotyping. Rather than drawing on any new phenotypic data, the later analysis identified candidate immune exposures from TCR beta sequences and the way those sequences occurred across donors. An earlier analysis of a few hundred of the donors applied high-throughput TCR beta sequencing to assess whether each TCR beta V gene segment acted as functional or pseudogenic. Alongside the repertoire data, information on donor age, sex, ethnicity and CMV serostatus was compiled. In a later genetic analysis, genome-wide SNP genotypes for about 65% of the roughly 700 donors were used, and that subset was treated as a discovery cohort. All discovery cohort repertoires had been generated on a single sequencing platform. Class I and class II HLA loci were covered by the typing at four-digit resolution. Typing coverage differed by locus: A, B, C, DRB1 and DQB1 were typed in roughly 629-630 donors, DQA1 in approximately 520, DPA1 in around 580, and DPB1 in just under 490. Because of strong linkage in the cohort, four or five DR-DQ haplotypes were treated as single units for association and clustering. Across under 500 genotyped donors of the cohort, an average of about 220,000 unique TCR beta nucleotide sequences per donor were sequenced, and roughly 20% of those sequences were non-productive.

Study-wide findings and limitations: Immune exposure information for the cohort was limited to CMV serostatus. In an earlier analysis of some 550 of the donors, most TCR beta V segments were observed in productive rearrangements about 87% or about 30% of the time, broadly matching IMGT annotations. Because HLA typing was missing for some donors at each locus, association tests included only the typed subset. In a later analysis, most CMV-associated TCR beta chains were found to appear HLA-restricted, with HLA associations seemingly driven largely by CMV exposure. Assigning TCR associations to individual alleles was difficult when HLA alleles, especially DR and DQ, strongly co-occurred. In a later analysis, HLA-associated TCR beta chains were found to be more clonally expanded and to have lower generation probabilities than equally common non-associated chains. Most TCR sequences were observed very rarely across donors, whereas some public TCRs were present in many individuals. V-gene and J-gene trimming of TCR beta chains was associated with a missense DCLRE1C variant in a later genetic analysis, and the association was replicated in an independent cohort. The study gave a list of over 150 TCR beta chains associated with cytomegalovirus. Because the 87-base-pair reads could not distinguish some IMGT-functional V segments, including TRBV6-2 and TRBV6-3, those segments were excluded. It was suggested by the authors that the approach could potentially be generalized to other disease states and immunological phenotypes. Cytomegalovirus status was reported to be diagnosed by the classifier with high specificity and sensitivity in both the original and validation cohorts. A further reported finding was that TCR beta sequences accurately predicted the HLA-A and HLA-B alleles for most subjects in the first cohort. A cluster of highly shared sequence variants was judged likely to represent a technical artifact of the sequencing pipeline. Only TCR beta chains were sequenced in this cohort, and the absence of alpha or paired-chain data limited detectable features. In a later analysis, several top co-occurrence clusters were reported to appear linked to parvovirus B19, influenza, CMV and Epstein-Barr virus. The presence/absence analyses assumed that sequencing depth was roughly uniform across donors, and that assumption may not be true. Because counts were too low, seventeen rarely observed V segments, including chromosome 9 orphons, were left out of the earlier analysis of roughly 600 of the donors. Correlated functional status among segregating V segments might reflect linkage disequilibrium, but an unknown experimental factor could not be ruled out. A later analysis associated 16,951 TCR beta sequences with specific HLA alleles at a false discovery rate of 0.05. According to a later genetic analysis, donors in an Asian-associated ancestry cluster had fewer N-insertions in productive TCRs than the roughly 700-donor mean. In a later analysis, TCR association rates were found to vary across HLA loci, with the most associated TCRs seen for DRB1 alleles and the fewest for HLA-C alleles. In vitro tests confirmed that a few of the cytomegalovirus-associated TCR beta chains recognize cytomegalovirus antigens.

The cohort consisted of some 730 healthy bone marrow donors. Cohort members were all nominally healthy when sampled, although unrecorded immune exposures were likely present. The donor tested CMV seronegative, placing the donor among the 350 or so seronegative members of the cohort. Each donor provided a peripheral blood sample, and peripheral blood mononuclear cells were used for TCR beta sequencing. The Qiagen DNeasy Blood Extraction Kit was used to extract genomic DNA from the blood cell samples. The CDR3 sequence holds 16 residues, the cysteine and phenylalanine included. Only the CDR3 region is kept as DNA, spanning 48 bases read in frame from base 1. CDR1 and CDR2 are drawn from the germline V gene: LGHNT, FRNRAP. V has 4 bases trimmed and J has 0 bases trimmed; junction bases matching no gene number 5. Libraries came from the immunoSEQ multiplex PCR assay. For the multiplex PCR, a mixture combining 60 forward primers for TCR Vbeta segments and 13 reverse primers for TCR Jbeta segments was used. The CDR3 region of rearranged TCR beta genes was amplified from genomic DNA by a multiplex PCR assay. The Illumina HiSeq System was used to sequence the amplified TCR beta libraries as 87-base-pair reads. Concerning the study's data processing: A later analysis tallied approximately 87 million unique TCR beta chains across the 600 to 700 repertoires, and about 10 million of those chains were shared by two or more donors. A nearest-neighbor algorithm error-corrected the raw reads and collapsed the reads into unique sequences, merging closely related sequences to remove PCR and sequencing errors. V, D and J gene segments were assigned by aligning CDR3 sequences to IMGT reference sequences. For a sequence to be retained, a match of at least six nucleotides to both a V gene segment and a J gene segment was required. A rearrangement counted as productive if the CDR3 had no stop codons and remained in frame with V and J, and every other rearrangement counted as non-productive. Following IMGT convention, CDR3 was defined as the stretch from the second conserved V-encoded cysteine up to the conserved J-encoded phenylalanine. Sequences without an unambiguous match to a single V gene segment were excluded from the earlier analysis of 587 of the donors. An earlier analysis of just under 600 of the donors called V segments functional above 56.7% productive rearrangements and segregating when the between-donor standard deviation exceeded 5%. A statistical classification framework was built for diagnosing cytomegalovirus status from the catalog of TCR beta chain sequences. In a later analysis, V and J genes were assigned by comparing TCR nucleotide sequences against IMGT/GENE-DB human TR gene sequences. A later analysis assigned CDR3 sequences and most-parsimonious VDJ recombination scenarios with the TCRdist pipeline. A later analysis defined each TCR beta chain by its CDR3 amino acid sequence plus V-gene family, and excluded reads lacking a unique V-gene family. A later analysis removed 500 to 600 highly shared, low-generation-probability nucleotide sequences to deal with suspected cross-contamination and a sequencing artifact. For each public chain, a later analysis derived a clonal expansion index from normalized ranks of inferred template counts within each repertoire. In a later analysis, generation probabilities were computed using a VDJ recombination model fitted to out-of-frame rearrangements, and the results were checked against IGoR. A later analysis scored TCR-TCR, TCR-HLA and TCR-CMV co-occurrence with hypergeometric tests, applying a repertoire-size bias correction to TCR pairs. A later analysis estimated false discovery rates by permuting HLA or CMV assignments 20 times. In a later analysis, co-occurring TCRs were grouped with DBSCAN, and TCRdist sequence similarity was added when clustering was performed within HLA-allele-positive subsets. Repertoires with fewer than 30,000 or more than 120,000 public chains were left out of co-occurrence clustering, as were four to six repertoires with anomalous nucleotide sharing. In its TCRdb copy, this immuneACCESS table keeps in-frame sequences only and misses some clones. Where compared with another copy, unresolved V genes explain less than half of these, and the others have no known cause. That table supplies the V and J calls and clone size; D and trimming were determined from the DNA. The sample profile shows under 150,000 clones; 73% of them were found once. Over 1% of the sample belongs to the ten largest clones.

The count of this clone is one. It has no known antigen specificity. Per-nucleotide qualities are absent, and no much larger clonotype sits a single base away. This sequence was found in a woman in her 40s in good health and CMV-seronegative. The rearranged segments are TRBV12-5 and TRBJ1-1, with 10 bases aligning to TRBD1. Sequences were obtained from PBMCs. At the DNA level, the sequence is TGTGCTAGTGGTTGGGGACAGGGGCCGGTGAACACTGAAGCTTTCTTT. Its coded protein is CASGWGQGPVNTEAFF.